This T cell receptor beta chain was retrieved from a study of blood T cell repertoires in COVID-19. Measured with immunoSEQ multiplex PCR; TCRdb has only the in-frame clones, and not every one. Of 200,000 to 250,000 clones listed, approximately 86% are singletons. This CDR3 is built from 13 residues. From germline, CDR1 is WSHSY and CDR2 SAAADI. V was shortened by 7 bases and J by 2 bases, with 9 bases between the two germline ends. V gene TRBV10-2 combines with J gene TRBJ1-5; D not certain. The sequenced sample was PBMCs or T cells enriched from blood (not recorded which). This clonotype was sampled from a woman aged 45-65 years who had recovered from COVID-19. DNA for the CDR3: TGCGCCAGCACCAGGCAAGGCAATCAGCCCCAGCATTTT. Translating it yields CASTRQGNQPQHF.